The clone carrying this T cell receptor beta chain occurred a few times. Using immunoSEQ multiplex PCR, the repertoire was profiled, and TCRdb retains in-frame clones only, with some absent. The repertoire holds more than 95,000 clones, with approximately 68% as singletons. With 0 bases removed from V and 5 bases from J, the gap between germline ends came to 4 bases. Germline CDR1 and CDR2: LNHDA and SQIVND (reference sequence). The CDR3 spans 13 residues. The entry originates in a study of blood T cell repertoires in COVID-19. Looking at the study overall: In each case, the material was cDNA or gDNA derived from T cells, B-cell-depleted T cells, or PBMCs.

Sequencing was done on a sample of peripheral blood. This TCR came from an older woman with acute or convalescent COVID-19. The rearrangement uses TRBV19 and TRBJ2-2; D is unclear. This chain's CDR3 is CASSIDPTGELFF. The CDR3, as DNA: TGTGCCAGTAGTATAGACCCAACCGGGGAGCTGTTTTTT.